This T cell receptor beta chain was retrieved from a study of CD8 T cells in Susac syndrome. Trimming at V came to 3 bases and at J to 9 bases, leaving 3 bases not matched to a gene. From germline, CDR1 is SGHRS and CDR2 YFSETQ. CDR3 length: 15 amino acids. RNA, at about 0.5 to 1 ug, was reverse transcribed with random hexamers. The immunoSEQ assay covered 54 Vbeta and 13 Jbeta segments for CDR3. TCRdb processed the immunoSEQ multiplex PCR reads anew with MiXCR; each CDR3 protein has one entry. The sample has around 140,000 distinct CDR3 sequences, 95% seen once. TCR beta was sequenced from blood CD8+ and CD4+ T cells. The multiple sclerosis controls consisted of treatment-naive patients with relapsing-remitting disease, either stable or active.

The rearrangement joins TRBV5-1 to TRBJ2-1, with 16 bases matching TRBD2. The sequenced sample consisted of CD4+ T cells from PBMCs. The receptor comes from a human donor with multiple sclerosis. The CDR3 nucleotides are TGCGCCAGCAGCTGGGGACTAGCGGGGGGGCGTGAGCAGTTCTTC. Its protein product is CASSWGLAGGREQFF.